Below are 16 T cell receptor beta chains sequenced from a single sample in a study of T-cell memory formation after mild COVID-19. TCRdb re-analysed the 5' RACE reads in MiXCR, keeping a single row per CDR3 protein. The sample yields 150,000 to 200,000 distinct CDR3 sequences, around 18% seen once. Sequenced material: PBMCs or a T cell subset sorted from them (not recorded which). The receptor set was obtained from a man younger than 35 who had mild COVID-19 (a few samples of this study predate the infection). Cell type and time point are not known.

V gene TRBV6-6 combines with J gene TRBJ2-3; 9 bases match TRBD1. CDR1 and CDR2 from the germline V gene are MNHNY and SVGAGI (reference sequence). The ends lost 6 bases at V and 2 bases at J; junction bases unmatched: 3. This CDR3 has 14 amino acids. The CDR3 nucleotides are TGTGCCAGCAGAGGACAGGGGAACACAGATACGCAGTATTTT. It yields the protein CASRGQGNTDTQYF.

The rearrangement uses TRBV6-2 or TRBV6-3 and TRBJ2-7; D is uncertain. CDR3 length: 12 amino acids. V dropped 5 bases and J dropped 0 bases, with 5 bases sitting between them. In germline, CDR1 is MNHEY, CDR2 SVGEGT. The CDR3 DNA reads TGTGCCAGCAGTAAGAGCTCCTACGAGCAGTACTTC. Encoded protein: CASSKSSYEQYF.

This sequence joins TRBV11-3 and TRBJ2-3, with D possibly being TRBD1 or TRBD2 (7 bases each). V dropped 5 bases and J dropped 3 bases, with 12 bases sitting between them. CDR3 length: 14 residues. Germline V gene data show CDR1 as SGHNT and CDR2 as YENEEA. CDR3: CASSQGGLTDTQYF. The CDR3 nucleotides read TGTGCCAGCAGCCAGGGGGGGCTGACAGATACGCAGTATTTT.

The rearrangement joins TRBV11-2 to TRBJ1-6; possible D gene TRBD1, 5 bases. Trimming shortened V by 3 bases and J by 8 bases, and 14 bases separated the two germline ends. CDR3 length: 15 amino acids. Germline lookup yields CDR1 SGHAT and CDR2 FQNNGV. This chain's CDR3 is CASSFSPMGDSPLHF. The CDR3 bases are TGTGCCAGCAGCTTTTCGCCGATGGGGGATTCACCCCTCCACTTT.

This clonotype was observed a handful of times. V usage is TRBV7-3 and J usage is TRBJ2-7; 7 bases map to TRBD1. CDR1 and CDR2 (germline): SGHTA, FQGTGA. The CDR3 runs 13 residues. With V trimmed by 0 bases and J by 5 bases, 1 base remained unmatched. The CDR3 reads CASSLTGGHEQYF. In nucleotides, the CDR3 is TGTGCCAGCAGCTTAACAGGGGGCCACGAGCAGTACTTC.

This clonotype was counted many times. This chain joins TRBV7-9 and TRBJ2-2; D gene uncertain. The CDR3 sequence is 13 residues long. Germline loops: CDR1 SEHNR, CDR2 FQNEAQ (reference sequence). V lost 5 bases and J 9 bases, leaving 13 bases between the germline ends. CDR3 amino acids: CASSLDPSRELFF. DNA of the CDR3: TGTGCCAGCAGCCTCGACCCCTCCCGGGAGCTGTTTTTT.

The V call is TRBV5-1, the J call TRBJ2-2, with 8 bases identical to TRBD2. CDR1 SGHRS and CDR2 YFSETQ come from the germline V gene. The CDR3 loop spans 16 amino acids. Losses at the gene ends were 7 bases for V and 6 bases for J; bases not matched to a gene: 14. CDR3 DNA sequence: TGCGCCAGCCAGAAGGGAGCGGGGGACGTACCCGGGGAGCTGTTTTTT. The encoded protein is CASQKGAGDVPGELFF.

The chain uses TRBV5-1 and TRBJ2-7; D may be TRBD1 (6 bases). This CDR3 has 14 amino acids. Looked up from germline, CDR1 is SGHRS and CDR2 is YFSETQ. V lost 9 bases and J lost 0, with 16 bases in between. DNA for the CDR3: TGCGCCACCTCGCGACAGGCCTCCTCCTACGAGCAGTACTTC. Translated, it gives CATSRQASSYEQYF.

This chain connects TRBV4-3 to TRBJ1-4; D gene uncertain. The CDR3 totals 16 residues. V lost 0 bases, J lost 10 bases, and 18 bases lay in between. The germline V gene has CDR1 LGHNA and CDR2 YSLEER. The CDR3 protein is CASSQDTRRRLGKLFF. The CDR3 nucleotides read TGCGCCAGCAGCCAAGACACGAGGAGGCGGCTTGGAAAACTGTTTTTT.

In its sample, this clonotype was seen a few times. The chain links TRBV15 to TRBJ1-2, with 11 bases aligning to TRBD1. Germline values: CDR1 LNHNV, CDR2 YYDKDF (reference sequence). The V gene end was trimmed by 3 bases and the J gene end by 4 bases; junction bases not matched to a gene: 4. The length of the CDR3 is 15 residues. Written as DNA, the CDR3 is TGTGCCACCAGCAGCCCAGGACAGGGGGCCTATGGCTACACCTTC. This codes for CATSSPGQGAYGYTF.

The rearrangement joins TRBV4-3 to TRBJ2-3, with TRBD2 identical over 14 bases. The CDR3 is made up of 16 amino acids. Germline trimming cut 0 bases from V and 11 bases from J; bases unmatched to any gene: 7. Germline lookup yields CDR1 LGHNA and CDR2 YSLEER. DNA for the CDR3: TGCGCCAGCAGCCAAGATCGGAGGACTAGCGGGGGGCAGCAGTATTTT. Amino acid sequence: CASSQDRRTSGGQQYF.

The CDR3 nucleotides read TGCGCCAGCAGCTTGGGATGGACAGGGAGGCGAACCGGGGAGCTGTTTTTT. Translated, it gives CASSLGWTGRRTGELFF. The V and J genes are TRBV5-1 and TRBJ2-2; TRBD1 aligns across 8 bases. With V trimmed by 0 bases and J by 5 bases, 9 bases remained unmatched. The CDR3 is 17 amino acids. CDR1 and CDR2 from the germline V gene are SGHRS and YFSETQ.

V and J are TRBV4-1 and TRBJ2-4, with D unclear. Trimming removed 3 bases at V and 0 bases at J, with 12 bases between. Per germline, CDR1 MGHRA and CDR2 YSYEKL. This CDR3 region has 16 residues. DNA for the CDR3: TGCGCCAGCAGCCAGATAGTGGACCTAGCCAAAAACATTCAGTACTTC. It codes for CASSQIVDLAKNIQYF.

This clonotype has just a few counts. The gene calls are TRBV5-5 and TRBJ1-1; 9 bases align to TRBD1. CDR1 and CDR2 (germline): SGHKS, YYEKEE (reference sequence). V lost 5 bases, J lost 7 bases, and 12 bases stayed unmatched. The CDR3 consists of 15 residues. The CDR3 sequence: CASSPRQGGYNEAFF. The DNA of the CDR3 is TGTGCCAGCAGTCCTAGACAGGGGGGGTACAATGAAGCTTTCTTT.

The rearrangement uses TRBV6-5 and TRBJ2-7; TRBD1 might be the D (6 bases). Germline lookup yields CDR1 MNHEY and CDR2 SVGAGI. This CDR3 has 15 residues. Trimming cost V 9 bases and J 3 bases, with 21 bases left between them. The CDR3 here is CASSSRAGAFYEQYV. DNA of the CDR3: TGTGCCAGTAGCAGCAGGGCAGGGGCGTTCTACGAGCAGTACGTC.

This clonotype was detected many times. This rearrangement joins TRBV7-2 to TRBJ2-5; unclear D gene. Germline CDR1 and CDR2: SGHTA and FQGNSA. This CDR3 spans 15 amino acids. The V end lost 4 bases, the J end lost 4 bases, and 16 bases lay between the germline ends. CDR3 DNA: TGTGCCAGCAGCTCTCGGGCCTTCCCAGGAGAGACCCAGTACTTC. It is translated as CASSSRAFPGETQYF.